This TCR beta chain was identified during a study of Ad26.COV2.S vaccination and SARS-CoV-2 variants. This CDR3 contains 14 residues. From germline, CDR1 is LNHDA and CDR2 SQIVND (reference sequence). V shed 6 bases, J shed 3 bases, and the junction held 7 bases outside the gene matches. Profiling relied on immunoSEQ multiplex PCR, and the TCRdb table lists in-frame clones only, not all of them. The sample records about 380,000 clones, under 90% being singletons. Regarding treatment: some 19 received Ad26.COV2.S at low or high dose, single or two shots; about 5 received placebo; per-sample allocation not given. Samples were taken on day 63 after the first vaccine or placebo injection.

This receptor was identified in a person between 18 and 60 years old who received the Ad26.COV2.S COVID-19 vaccine or a placebo. The starting material was peripheral blood, obtained in a trial of Ad26.COV2.S vaccine versus placebo. The rearrangement uses TRBV19 and TRBJ1-2; TRBD1 aligns across 7 bases. The CDR3 here is CASSQGTADYGYTF. CDR3 sequence (DNA): TGTGCCAGTAGCCAAGGGACAGCTGACTATGGCTACACCTTC.